The sequence of this TCR beta chain was determined in a study of blood T cell repertoires in COVID-19. Trimming cost V 5 bases and J 2 bases, with 11 bases left between them. This CDR3 has 14 amino acids. From germline, CDR1 is MNHNY and CDR2 SVGAGI (reference sequence). Libraries were prepared by immunoSEQ multiplex PCR; TCRdb keeps only in-frame clonotypes and omits some of them. The sample consists of under 300,000 clones, around 90% of them appearing once. This clone was seen just once. This chain connects TRBV6-6 to TRBJ2-3; unclear D gene. The source material was peripheral blood. The receptor was isolated from an older woman with active or convalescent COVID-19. CDR3 in amino acids: CASSHRLFTDTQYF. The CDR3 DNA reads TGTGCCAGCAGTCACCGACTGTTCACAGATACGCAGTATTTT.